A few counts support the clone carrying this T cell receptor (beta chain). Its target is not known. This sample was taken from a study of CD8 T cells in ankylosing spondylitis. General study findings and limits: The authors found the disease-linked clones to be CD8+ and relatively rare in peripheral blood.

The CDR3 totals 16 residues. Germline-derived CDR1 and CDR2 are DFQATT and SNEGSKA (reference sequence). J was trimmed by 6 bases and V by 3 bases; bases with no gene match: 14. In making TCR beta libraries, quantitative 5'-RACE with molecular barcodes was used. TCRdb re-analysed the 5' RACE reads in MiXCR, keeping a single row per CDR3 protein. Here the sample spans around 300,000 distinct CDR3 sequences, about 20% being singletons. The TCR was taken from a female donor with ankylosing spondylitis or in good health (not recorded which). Sequenced material: blood, either unsorted or a sorted T cell fraction (not recorded which). V and J are TRBV20-1 and TRBJ2-1; 7 bases match TRBD2. CDR3 residues: CSASSGDVASGNEQFF. The CDR3 region has the DNA TGCAGTGCTAGTTCCGGAGATGTGGCTAGCGGCAATGAGCAGTTCTTC.